These T cell receptor beta chains were read from a single sample in a study of T cell changes during pregnancy in multiple sclerosis. The assay was immunoSEQ multiplex PCR, and TCRdb's table has in-frame clones only and misses some. Of fewer than 90,000 clones listed, approximately 92% are singletons. The starting material was peripheral blood, obtained in the first trimester of pregnancy. These receptors originate from a female donor with multiple sclerosis, enrolled in a pregnancy study. Both conserved end residues are trimmed from each CDR3. The size entry is marked missing in some rows and otherwise reads once, few, many or a size class.

abundance: .; j_gene: TRBJ1-1; v_gene: TRBV7-2; CDR3aa: ASSLSLNTEAF
abundance: .; j_gene: TRBJ2-7; v_gene: TRBV6-1; CDR3aa: ASSEGGQGKYEQY
abundance: .; j_gene: TRBJ2-3; v_gene: TRBV2; CDR3aa: ASCEDTQY
abundance: .; j_gene: TRBJ1-6; v_gene: TRBV2; CDR3aa: ASRETYNSPLH
abundance: .; j_gene: TRBJ2-7; v_gene: TRBV6-6; CDR3aa: ASSWREGYEQY
abundance: .; j_gene: TRBJ2-7; v_gene: TRBV5-1; CDR3aa: ASSLLAGVTYEQY
abundance: .; j_gene: TRBJ1-2; v_gene: TRBV28; CDR3aa: ASSLTQGAFGYT
abundance: .; j_gene: TRBJ1-2; v_gene: TRBV2; CDR3aa: ASSEALSGVPHGYT
abundance: .; j_gene: TRBJ2-5; v_gene: TRBV29-1; CDR3aa: SVTGLGQETQY
abundance: many; j_gene: TRBJ1-1; v_gene: TRBV29-1; CDR3aa: SVKNTEAF